The text below deals with one TCR beta chain. This record belongs to a study of cytomegalovirus exposure and HLA in healthy donors. TCRdb's copy holds only in-frame clones and misses some; the assay was immunoSEQ multiplex PCR. The top ten hold roughly 1.6% of the sample, which has 150,000 to 200,000 clones, around 88% seen once. The donors were part of the roughly 120-subject validation cohort, which stood apart from the approximately 670-subject first cohort. This receptor was taken from a woman under 30 in good health and CMV-seronegative. Sample: PBMCs.

The CDR3 bases are TGTGCCAGCAGGGCCCCGAGCAATCAGCCCCAGCATTTT. Translation gives CASRAPSNQPQHF. The chain uses TRBV2 and TRBJ1-5; unclear D gene. V lost 6 bases, J lost 1 base, and 7 bases lay in between. CDR3 length equals 13 residues. Germline V gives CDR1 SNHLY, CDR2 FYNNEI.